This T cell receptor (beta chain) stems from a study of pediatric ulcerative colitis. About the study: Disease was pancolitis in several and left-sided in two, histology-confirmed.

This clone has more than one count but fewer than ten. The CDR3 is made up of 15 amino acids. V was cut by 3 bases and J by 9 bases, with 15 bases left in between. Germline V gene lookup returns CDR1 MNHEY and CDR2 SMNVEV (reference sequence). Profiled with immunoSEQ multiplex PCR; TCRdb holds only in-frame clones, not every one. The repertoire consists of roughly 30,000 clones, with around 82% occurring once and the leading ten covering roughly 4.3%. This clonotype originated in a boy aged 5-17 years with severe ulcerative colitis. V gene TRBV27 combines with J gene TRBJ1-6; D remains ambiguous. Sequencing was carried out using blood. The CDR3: CASSLYTSSGSPLHF. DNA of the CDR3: TGTGCCAGCAGTTTGTACACCAGTTCTGGTTCACCCCTCCACTTT.